This passage covers 5 T cell receptor beta chains from one sample sequenced in a study of blood T cell repertoires in COVID-19. Here immunoSEQ multiplex PCR was the method, and the copy in TCRdb shows in-frame clones only, minus some. This table has 250,000 to 350,000 clones, roughly 88% appearing once. Input material: peripheral blood. All receptors derive from a woman in her 50s with active or convalescent COVID-19.

About this clone: Other nucleotide sequences in the sample specify the same CDR3. V and J are TRBV3-1 (or the pseudogene TRBV3-2) and TRBJ1-1, with no clear D. Between the trimmed V and J ends, which lost 0 bases and 2 bases, there was a span of 4 bases. The germline gives CDR1 LGHDT, CDR2 YNNKEL (reference sequence). The CDR3 extends over 13 amino acids. The CDR3 DNA reads as TGTGCCAGCAGCCAAGATGGCAACACTGAAGCTTTCTTT. This gives the protein CASSQDGNTEAFF.

The V and J genes are TRBV6-2 or TRBV6-3 and TRBJ2-3; 12 bases align to TRBD2. The CDR3 covers 15 residues. V dropped 5 bases and J dropped 3; count of bases not matched to a gene: 3. Per germline, CDR1 MNHEY and CDR2 SVGEGT. In DNA, the CDR3 is TGTGCCAGCAGTAAACTAGCGGGGGGAACAGATACGCAGTATTTT. It yields the protein CASSKLAGGTDTQYF.

This rearrangement joins TRBV5-1 to TRBJ1-1; the D gene is possibly TRBD1 (6 bases). This CDR3 has 16 residues. V was trimmed by 3 bases and J by 3 bases, leaving 18 bases between them. CDR1 and CDR2 (germline): SGHRS, YFSETQ. Here the CDR3 reads CASSSGPGAVDTEAFF. The CDR3 DNA is TGCGCCAGCAGCTCGGGACCAGGGGCGGTTGACACTGAAGCTTTCTTT.

This clone was seen once. V usage is TRBV4-1 and J usage is TRBJ2-7; D is possibly TRBD1 (5 bases). Germline V CDR1 and CDR2: MGHRA, YSYEKL. V lost 2 bases and J 3 bases, leaving 14 bases between the germline ends. The CDR3 runs to 15 residues. CDR3 sequence: CASSQRGTAYYEQYF. CDR3 in DNA: TGCGCCAGCAGCCAAAGGGGCACTGCATACTACGAGCAGTACTTC.

The chain carries TRBV6-5 and TRBJ1-2; possibly TRBD1 for D (5 bases). Trimming shortened V by 10 bases and J by 0 bases, and 18 bases separated the two germline ends. The CDR3 is made up of 15 amino acids. Germline values: CDR1 MNHEY, CDR2 SVGAGI. DNA of the CDR3: TGTGCCATCCAGGGTGGGATTGAAGCTAACTATGGCTACACCTTC. The encoded protein is CAIQGGIEANYGYTF.